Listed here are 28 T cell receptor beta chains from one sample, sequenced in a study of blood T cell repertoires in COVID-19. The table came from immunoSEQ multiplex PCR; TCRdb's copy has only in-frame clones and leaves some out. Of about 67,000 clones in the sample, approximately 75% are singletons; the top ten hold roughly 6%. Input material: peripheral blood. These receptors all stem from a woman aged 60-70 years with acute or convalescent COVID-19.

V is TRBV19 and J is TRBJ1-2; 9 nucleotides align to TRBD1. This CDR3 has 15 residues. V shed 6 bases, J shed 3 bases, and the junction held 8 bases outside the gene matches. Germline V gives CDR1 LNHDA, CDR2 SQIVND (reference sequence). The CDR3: CASRETGGLYYGYTF. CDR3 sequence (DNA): TGTGCCAGTAGAGAAACAGGGGGCCTTTACTATGGCTACACCTTC.

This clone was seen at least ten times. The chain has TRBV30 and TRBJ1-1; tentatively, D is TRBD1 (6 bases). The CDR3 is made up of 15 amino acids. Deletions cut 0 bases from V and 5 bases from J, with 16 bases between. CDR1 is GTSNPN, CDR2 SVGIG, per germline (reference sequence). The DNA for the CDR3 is TGTGCCTGGAGTGTATCTGACAGGTATTGGACTGAAGCTTTCTTT. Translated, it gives CAWSVSDRYWTEAFF.

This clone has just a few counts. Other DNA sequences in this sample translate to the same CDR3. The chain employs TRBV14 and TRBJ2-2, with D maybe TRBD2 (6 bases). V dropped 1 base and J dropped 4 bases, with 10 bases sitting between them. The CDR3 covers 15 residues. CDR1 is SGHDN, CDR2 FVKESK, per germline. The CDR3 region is CASSQAAGGTGELFF. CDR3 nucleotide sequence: TGTGCCAGCAGCCAAGCGGCCGGGGGCACCGGGGAGCTGTTTTTT.

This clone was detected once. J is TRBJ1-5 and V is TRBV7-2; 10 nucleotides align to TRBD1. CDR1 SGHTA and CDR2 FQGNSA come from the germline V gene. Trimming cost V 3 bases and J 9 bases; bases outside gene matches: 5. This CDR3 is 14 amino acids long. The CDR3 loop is CASSLGQGQRPQHF. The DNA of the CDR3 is TGTGCCAGCAGCTTGGGACAGGGGCAGCGGCCCCAGCATTTT. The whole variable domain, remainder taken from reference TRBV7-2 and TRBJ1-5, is GAGVSQSPSNKVTEKGKDVELRCDPISGHTALYWYRQSLGQGLEFLIYFQGNSAPDKSGLPSDRFSAERTGGSVSTLTIQRTQQEDSAVYLCASSLGQGQRPQHFGDGTRLSIL.

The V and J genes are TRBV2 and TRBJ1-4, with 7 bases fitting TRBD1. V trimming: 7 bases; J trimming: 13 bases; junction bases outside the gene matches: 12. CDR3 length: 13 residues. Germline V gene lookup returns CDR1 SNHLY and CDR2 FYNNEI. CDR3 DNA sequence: TGTGCCAGCAACTATAGACAGGGTCTAGGACTGTTTTTT. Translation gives CASNYRQGLGLFF. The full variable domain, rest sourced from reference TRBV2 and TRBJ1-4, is EPEVTQTPSHQVTQMGQEVILRCVPISNHLYFYWYRQILGQKVEFLVSFYNNEISEKSEIFDDQFSVERPDGSNFTLKIRSTKLEDSAMYFCASNYRQGLGLFFGSGTQLSVL.

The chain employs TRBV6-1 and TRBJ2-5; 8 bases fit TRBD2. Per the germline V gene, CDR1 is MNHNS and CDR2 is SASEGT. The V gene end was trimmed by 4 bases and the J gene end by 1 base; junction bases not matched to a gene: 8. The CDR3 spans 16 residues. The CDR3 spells CASSVGIAGPQETQYF. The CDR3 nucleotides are TGTGCCAGCAGTGTCGGGATAGCGGGGCCCCAAGAGACCCAGTACTTC.

CDR3 bases: TGTGCCAGCAGTGGAAGGGGCAGGAGCACAGATACGCAGTATTTT. Translating it yields CASSGRGRSTDTQYF. The genes are TRBV2 and TRBJ2-3; a possible D gene is TRBD1 (5 bases). Germline V lookup: CDR1 SNHLY, CDR2 FYNNEI. V was clipped by 4 bases and J by 0 bases, with 11 bases between them. The CDR3 sequence is 15 residues long.

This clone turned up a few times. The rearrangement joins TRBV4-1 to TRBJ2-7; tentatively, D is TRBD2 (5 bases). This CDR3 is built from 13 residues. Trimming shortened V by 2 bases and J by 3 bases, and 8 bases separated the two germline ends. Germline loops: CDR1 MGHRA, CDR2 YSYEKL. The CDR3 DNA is TGCGCCAGCAGCCAAATCGGGGTCTACGAGCAGTACTTC. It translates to CASSQIGVYEQYF.

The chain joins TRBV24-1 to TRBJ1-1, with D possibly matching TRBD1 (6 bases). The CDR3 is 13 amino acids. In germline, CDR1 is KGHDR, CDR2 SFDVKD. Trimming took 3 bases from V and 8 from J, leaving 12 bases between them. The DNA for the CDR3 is TGTGCCACCAGTGATCCGACCAGGGGAGAAGCTTTCTTT. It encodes CATSDPTRGEAFF.

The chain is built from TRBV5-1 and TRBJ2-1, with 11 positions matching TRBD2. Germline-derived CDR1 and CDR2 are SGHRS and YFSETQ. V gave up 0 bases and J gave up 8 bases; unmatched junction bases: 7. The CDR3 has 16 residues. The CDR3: CASSLGASGGTDEQFF. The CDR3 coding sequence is TGCGCCAGCAGCTTGGGCGCTAGCGGGGGGACGGATGAGCAGTTCTTC.

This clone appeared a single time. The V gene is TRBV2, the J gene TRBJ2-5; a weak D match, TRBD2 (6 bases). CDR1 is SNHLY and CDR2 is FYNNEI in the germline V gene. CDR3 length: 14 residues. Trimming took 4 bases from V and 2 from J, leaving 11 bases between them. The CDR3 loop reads CASSGSTRQETQYF. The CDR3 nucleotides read TGTGCCAGCAGTGGATCGACTAGACAAGAGACCCAGTACTTC.

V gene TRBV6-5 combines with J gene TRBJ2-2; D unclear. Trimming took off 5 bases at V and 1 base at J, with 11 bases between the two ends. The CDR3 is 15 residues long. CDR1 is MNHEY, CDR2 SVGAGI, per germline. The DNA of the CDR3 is TGTGCCAGCAGTCAGTCAAGATTGAACACCGGGGAGCTGTTTTTT. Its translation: CASSQSRLNTGELFF.

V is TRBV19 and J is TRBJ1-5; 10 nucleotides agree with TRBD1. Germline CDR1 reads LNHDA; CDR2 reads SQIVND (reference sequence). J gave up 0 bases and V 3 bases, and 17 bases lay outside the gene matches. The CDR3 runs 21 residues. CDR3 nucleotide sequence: TGTGCCAGTAGTATGAGGGGGACAGGGGACTATTTTTCATATAGCAATCAGCCCCAGCATTTT. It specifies CASSMRGTGDYFSYSNQPQHF. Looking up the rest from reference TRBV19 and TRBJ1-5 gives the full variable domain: DGGITQSPKYLFRKEGQNVTLSCEQNLNHDAMYWYRQDPGQGLRLIYYSQIVNDFQKGDIAEGYSVSREKKESFPLTVTSAQKNPTAFYLCASSMRGTGDYFSYSNQPQHFGDGTRLSIL.

In nucleotides, the CDR3 is TGCAGTGCTAGTCGGTTCAGCGGGGGGGCAACCGGGGAGCTGTTTTTT. The encoded protein is CSASRFSGGATGELFF. The chain uses TRBV20-1 and TRBJ2-2; 10 bases align to TRBD2. V was clipped by 3 bases and J by 5 bases; unmatched bases: 9. The CDR3 runs 16 residues. In germline, CDR1 is DFQATT, CDR2 SNEGSKA (reference sequence).

The CDR3 here is CAIGTVYGYTF. The CDR3 DNA sequence: TGTGCCATCGGGACTGTCTATGGCTACACCTTC. V and J are TRBV10-3 and TRBJ1-2, with a possible D match to TRBD1 (5 bases). The CDR3 extends over 11 amino acids. Germline CDR1 is ENHRY and CDR2 is SYGVKD. V dropped 8 bases and J dropped 4 bases, with 8 bases sitting between them.

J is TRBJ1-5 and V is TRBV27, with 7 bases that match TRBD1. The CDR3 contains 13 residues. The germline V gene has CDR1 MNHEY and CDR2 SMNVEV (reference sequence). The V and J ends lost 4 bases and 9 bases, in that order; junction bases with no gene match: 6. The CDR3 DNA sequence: TGTGCCAGCAGTTGGACAGGCCCAGTGCCCCAGCATTTT. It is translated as CASSWTGPVPQHF.

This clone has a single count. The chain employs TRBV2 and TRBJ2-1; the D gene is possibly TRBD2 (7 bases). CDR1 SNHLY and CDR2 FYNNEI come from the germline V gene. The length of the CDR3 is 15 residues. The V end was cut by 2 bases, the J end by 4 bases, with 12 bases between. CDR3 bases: TGTGCCAGCAGTGAACGGGGGGCAGGTTACAATGAGCAGTTCTTC. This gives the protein CASSERGAGYNEQFF.

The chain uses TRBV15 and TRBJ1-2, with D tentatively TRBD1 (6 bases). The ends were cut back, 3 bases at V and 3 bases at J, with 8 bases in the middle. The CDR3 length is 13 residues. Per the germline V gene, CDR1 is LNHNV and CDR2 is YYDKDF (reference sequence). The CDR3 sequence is CATSRGGHYGYTF. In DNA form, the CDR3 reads TGTGCCACCAGCAGGGGGGGGCACTATGGCTACACCTTC. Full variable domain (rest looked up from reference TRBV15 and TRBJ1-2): DAMVIQNPRYQVTQFGKPVTLSCSQTLNHNVMYWYQQKSSQAPKLLFHYYDKDFNNEADTPDNFQSRRPNTSFCFLDIRSPGLGDTAMYLCATSRGGHYGYTFGSGTRLTVV.

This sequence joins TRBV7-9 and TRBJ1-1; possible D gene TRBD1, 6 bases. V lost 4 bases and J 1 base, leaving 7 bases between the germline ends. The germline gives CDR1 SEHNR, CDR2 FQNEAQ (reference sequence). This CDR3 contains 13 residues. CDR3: CASSSDRNTEAFF. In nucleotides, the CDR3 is TGTGCCAGCAGCTCGGACAGGAACACTGAAGCTTTCTTT.

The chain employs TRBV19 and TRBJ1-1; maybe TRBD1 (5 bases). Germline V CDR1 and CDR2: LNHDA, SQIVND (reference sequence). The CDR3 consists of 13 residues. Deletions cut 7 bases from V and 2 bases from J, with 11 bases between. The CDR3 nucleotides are TGTGCCAGTACCCGACAGCTTAACACTGAAGCTTTCTTT. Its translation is CASTRQLNTEAFF.

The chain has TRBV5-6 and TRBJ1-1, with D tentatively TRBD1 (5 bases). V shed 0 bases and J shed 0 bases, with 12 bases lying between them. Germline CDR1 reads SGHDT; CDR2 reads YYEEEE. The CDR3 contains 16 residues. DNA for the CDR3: TGTGCCAGCAGCTTGGCCGAGTTCAGGGTGAACACTGAAGCTTTCTTT. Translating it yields CASSLAEFRVNTEAFF.

The CDR3 region is CASSLVGTDYGYTF. The DNA of the CDR3 is TGTGCCAGCAGCTTAGTCGGGACAGACTATGGCTACACCTTC. The rearrangement joins TRBV7-2 to TRBJ1-2, with 7 bases fitting TRBD1. The CDR3 has 14 residues. The V and J ends lost 1 base and 3 bases, in that order; junction bases with no gene match: 2. Germline V gene sequence: CDR1 SGHTA, CDR2 FQGNSA.

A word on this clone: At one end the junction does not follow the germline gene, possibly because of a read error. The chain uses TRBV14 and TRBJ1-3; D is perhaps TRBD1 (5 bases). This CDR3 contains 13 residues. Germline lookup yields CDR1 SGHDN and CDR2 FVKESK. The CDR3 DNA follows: TGTGCCAGCAGCCGGATGGGGCCAGCCAGTTCGGTATTT. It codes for CASSRMGPASSVF. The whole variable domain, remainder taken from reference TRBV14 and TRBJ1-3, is EAGVTQFPSHSVIEKGQTVTLRCDPISGHDNLYWYRRVMGKEIKFLLHFVKESKQDESGMPNNRFLAERTGGTYSTLKVQPAELEDSGVYFCASSRMGPASSVFGEGSWLTVV.

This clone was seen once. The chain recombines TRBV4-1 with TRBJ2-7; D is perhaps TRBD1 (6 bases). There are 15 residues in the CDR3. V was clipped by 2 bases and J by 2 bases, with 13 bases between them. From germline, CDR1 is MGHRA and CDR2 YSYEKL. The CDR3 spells CASSQKQGAAYEQYF. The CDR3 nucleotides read TGCGCCAGCAGCCAAAAACAGGGTGCTGCCTACGAGCAGTACTTC.

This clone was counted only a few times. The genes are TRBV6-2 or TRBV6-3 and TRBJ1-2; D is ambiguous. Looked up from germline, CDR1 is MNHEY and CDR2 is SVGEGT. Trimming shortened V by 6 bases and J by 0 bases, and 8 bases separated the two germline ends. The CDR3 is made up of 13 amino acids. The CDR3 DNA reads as TGTGCCAGCAGGCCTACGGCTAACTATGGCTACACCTTC. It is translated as CASRPTANYGYTF.

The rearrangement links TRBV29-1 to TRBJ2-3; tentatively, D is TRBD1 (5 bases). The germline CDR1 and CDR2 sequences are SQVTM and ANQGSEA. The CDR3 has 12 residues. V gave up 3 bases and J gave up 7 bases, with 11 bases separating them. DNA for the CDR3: TGCAGCGTTGATGGGGCCCTCTATACGCAGTATTTT. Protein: CSVDGALYTQYF.

CDR3 sequence (DNA): TGTGCCATCAGTGGAGGGACAGGGTTCCACGAGCAGTACTTC. Its translation is CAISGGTGFHEQYF. The chain links TRBV10-3 to TRBJ2-7, with TRBD1 identical over 9 bases. CDR3 length: 14 residues. The germline V gene has CDR1 ENHRY and CDR2 SYGVKD. Trimming removed 4 bases from V and 5 bases from J; junction bases left unmatched: 6.

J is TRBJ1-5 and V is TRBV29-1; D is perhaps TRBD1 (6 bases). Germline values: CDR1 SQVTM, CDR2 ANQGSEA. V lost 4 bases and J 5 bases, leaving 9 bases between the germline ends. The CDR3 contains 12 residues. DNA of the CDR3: TGCAGCGTTGGGGAGGGGGATCAGCCCCAGCATTTT. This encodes CSVGEGDQPQHF.